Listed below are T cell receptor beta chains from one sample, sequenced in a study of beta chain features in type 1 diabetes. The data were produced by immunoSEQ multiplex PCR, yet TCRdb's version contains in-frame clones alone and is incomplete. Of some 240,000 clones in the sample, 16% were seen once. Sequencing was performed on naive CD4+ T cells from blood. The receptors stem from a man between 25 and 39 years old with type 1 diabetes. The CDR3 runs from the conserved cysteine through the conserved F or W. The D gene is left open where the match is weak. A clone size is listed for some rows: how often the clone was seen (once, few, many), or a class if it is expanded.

CDR3 protein: CASSPGLSGDTQYF
CDR3 DNA: TGTGCCAGCAGCCCGGGACTCTCAGGAGATACGCAGTATTTT
clone size: NA
V gene: TRBV7-2
CDR3 length: 14
J gene: TRBJ2-3
D gene: NA

CDR3 protein: CASRELFF
CDR3 DNA: TGTGCCAGCAGGGAGCTGTTTTTT
clone size: NA
V gene: TRBV7-2
CDR3 length: 8
J gene: TRBJ2-2
D gene: NA

CDR3 protein: CASSIASGTDTQYF
CDR3 DNA: TGCGCCAGCAGCATTGCTAGCGGCACAGATACGCAGTATTTT
clone size: few
V gene: TRBV5-1
CDR3 length: 14
J gene: TRBJ2-3
D gene: NA

CDR3 protein: CASSPQGTETQYF
CDR3 DNA: TGCGCCAGCAGCCCCCAGGGGACAGAGACCCAGTACTTC
clone size: NA
V gene: TRBV5-1
CDR3 length: 13
J gene: TRBJ2-5
D gene: NA

CDR3 protein: CASSIAKEQFF
CDR3 DNA: TGTGCCAGTAGTATTGCCAAAGAGCAGTTCTTC
clone size: few
V gene: TRBV19
CDR3 length: 11
J gene: TRBJ2-1
D gene: NA

CDR3 protein: CASSYNSGDYEQYF
CDR3 DNA: TGTGCCAGCAGTTACAACTCAGGAGACTACGAGCAGTACTTC
clone size: NA
V gene: TRBV6-5
CDR3 length: 14
J gene: TRBJ2-7
D gene: NA

CDR3 protein: CASKRGSGEYF
CDR3 DNA: TGTGCCAGCAAACGGGGGTCAGGGGAGTACTTC
clone size: NA
V gene: TRBV2
CDR3 length: 11
J gene: TRBJ2-4
D gene: NA

CDR3 protein: CASSPADLNTEAFF
CDR3 DNA: TGTGCCAGCTCACCAGCGGACCTGAACACTGAAGCTTTCTTT
clone size: NA
V gene: TRBV18
CDR3 length: 14
J gene: TRBJ1-1
D gene: NA

CDR3 protein: CASSSGLAGGSEF
CDR3 DNA: TGCGCCAGCAGCTCGGGACTAGCGGGAGGGTCTGAGTTC
clone size: few
V gene: TRBV5-1
CDR3 length: 13
J gene: TRBJ2-7
D gene: TRBD2

CDR3 protein: CASRPYGGQETQYF
CDR3 DNA: TGTGCCAGCAGACCGTATGGGGGTCAAGAGACCCAGTACTTC
clone size: few
V gene: TRBV7-2
CDR3 length: 14
J gene: TRBJ2-5
D gene: NA

CDR3 protein: CASSFSPNHYNEQFF
CDR3 DNA: TGTGCCAGCAGCTTCAGCCCAAATCACTACAATGAGCAGTTCTTC
clone size: few
V gene: TRBV7-9
CDR3 length: 15
J gene: TRBJ2-1
D gene: NA

CDR3 protein: CASSHPSRDVKYF
CDR3 DNA: TGTGCCAGCAGCCACCCCTCCCGGGACGTAAAGTACTTC
clone size: NA
V gene: TRBV4-2
CDR3 length: 13
J gene: TRBJ2-4
D gene: NA

CDR3 protein: CAWKKSGATDNEQFF
CDR3 DNA: TGTGCCTGGAAGAAATCCGGGGCCACGGACAATGAGCAGTTCTTC
clone size: few
V gene: TRBV30
CDR3 length: 15
J gene: TRBJ2-1
D gene: NA

CDR3 protein: CASSQEETGNFGYTF
CDR3 DNA: TGCGCCAGCAGCCAAGAAGAGACAGGGAACTTCGGCTACACCTTC
clone size: few
V gene: TRBV4-1
CDR3 length: 15
J gene: TRBJ1-2
D gene: TRBD1

CDR3 protein: CASSLQTGRETQYF
CDR3 DNA: TGTGCCAGCAGCCTTCAGACAGGGAGAGAGACCCAGTACTTC
clone size: NA
V gene: TRBV7-2
CDR3 length: 14
J gene: TRBJ2-5
D gene: TRBD1

CDR3 protein: CAISEQGANYEQYF
CDR3 DNA: TGTGCCATCAGTGAACAGGGGGCCAACTACGAGCAGTACTTC
clone size: few
V gene: TRBV10-3
CDR3 length: 14
J gene: TRBJ2-7
D gene: TRBD1

CDR3 protein: CASSERDTQYF
CDR3 DNA: TGTGCCAGCAGCGAGCGGGATACGCAGTATTTT
clone size: NA
V gene: TRBV25-1
CDR3 length: 11
J gene: TRBJ2-3
D gene: NA

CDR3 protein: CASSRDQGYGYTF
CDR3 DNA: TGTGCCAGTAGTAGGGATCAGGGATATGGCTACACCTTC
clone size: few
V gene: TRBV19
CDR3 length: 13
J gene: TRBJ1-2
D gene: NA

CDR3 protein: CASSLGTVTYEQYF
CDR3 DNA: TGTGCCAGCAGTTTAGGGACGGTCACCTACGAGCAGTACTTC
clone size: few
V gene: TRBV28
CDR3 length: 14
J gene: TRBJ2-7
D gene: NA

CDR3 protein: CAWRRVSGANVLTF
CDR3 DNA: TGTGCCTGGAGGAGGGTAAGCGGGGCCAACGTCCTGACTTTC
clone size: NA
V gene: TRBV30
CDR3 length: 14
J gene: TRBJ2-6
D gene: NA

CDR3 protein: CASSLGGNEQYF
CDR3 DNA: TGTGCCAGCAGCTTAGGAGGGAACGAGCAGTACTTC
clone size: once
V gene: TRBV11-3
CDR3 length: 12
J gene: TRBJ2-7
D gene: NA

CDR3 protein: CASSESWQNEQFF
CDR3 DNA: TGTGCCAGCAGTGAATCCTGGCAAAATGAGCAGTTCTTC
clone size: few
V gene: TRBV25-1
CDR3 length: 13
J gene: TRBJ2-1
D gene: NA